This passage covers 19 T cell receptor beta chains from one sample sequenced in a study of blood T cell repertoires in COVID-19. The method was immunoSEQ multiplex PCR; TCRdb's version includes in-frame clones alone and lacks a portion of them. This repertoire shows approximately 390,000 clones, approximately 87% found once; its top ten account for approximately 2.4%. Sequencing was done on a sample of peripheral blood. These receptors came from a woman aged 55-75 years with COVID-19, enrolled during active disease.

The genes are TRBV3-1 (or the pseudogene TRBV3-2) and TRBJ2-7; tentatively, D is TRBD2 (5 bases). Germline V lookup: CDR1 LGHDT, CDR2 YNNKEL (reference sequence). The V end lost 3 bases, the J end lost 6 bases, and 15 bases lay between the germline ends. This CDR3 has 14 amino acids. CDR3 sequence: CASSQSQRRGEQYF. The CDR3 nucleotides read TGTGCCAGCAGCCAGTCCCAGAGACGGGGCGAGCAGTACTTC.

The chain links TRBV2 to TRBJ2-7, with 8 bases fitting TRBD1. CDR1 is SNHLY and CDR2 is FYNNEI in the germline V gene. The CDR3 totals 13 residues. V was clipped by 6 bases and J by 2 bases; unmatched bases: 3. The CDR3 bases are TGTGCCAGCAGAGTACAGGGGGCCTACGAGCAGTACTTC. Its translation is CASRVQGAYEQYF.

The chain joins TRBV7-8 to TRBJ2-7; TRBD2 matches 7 bases. There are 14 residues in the CDR3. V lost 2 bases, J lost 3 bases, and 4 bases stayed unmatched. Germline V gene sequence: CDR1 SGHVS, CDR2 FQNEAQ. The CDR3 loop is CASSLKAGSYEQYF. DNA for the CDR3: TGTGCCAGCAGCTTAAAAGCGGGGAGCTACGAGCAGTACTTC.

The chain has TRBV10-3 and TRBJ2-1, with 10 bases that match TRBD1. The CDR3 length is 18 residues. V lost 6 bases to trimming and J lost 4 bases; unmatched junction nucleotides: 15. Germline V gene sequence: CDR1 ENHRY, CDR2 SYGVKD. Here the CDR3 DNA reads TGTGCCATCAGACCGGGACAGGGGAACGAGCGGGGGTACAATGAGCAGTTCTTC. This gives the protein CAIRPGQGNERGYNEQFF.

The chain uses TRBV12-2 and TRBJ2-5; the table calls TRBD1, which could not be checked here. TRBV12-2 is tagged as a pseudogene. The CDR3 extends over 14 amino acids. DNA for the CDR3: TGTGCACCCGAAGGGGAACCTCCCCTAGAGACCCAGTACTTC. Protein product: CAPEGEPPLETQYF.

The J gene is TRBJ2-7, the V gene TRBV7-8; 9 bases agree with TRBD1. The CDR3 consists of 17 residues. Trimming at V came to 5 bases and at J to 6 bases, leaving 17 bases not matched to a gene. Germline lookup yields CDR1 SGHVS and CDR2 FQNEAQ. CDR3 sequence (DNA): TGTGCCAGCAGCCAGACCCCGGGGACAGGGTCCTCCACCGAGCAGTACTTC. This encodes CASSQTPGTGSSTEQYF.

The rearrangement links TRBV19 to TRBJ2-2, with D possibly matching TRBD1 (6 bases). Germline assignment: CDR1 LNHDA and CDR2 SQIVND (reference sequence). The CDR3 sequence is 15 residues long. Trimming left V 5 bases short and J 0 bases short, with 10 bases between. DNA for the CDR3: TGTGCCAGTAGTGCAGGGGTTGCGAACACCGGGGAGCTGTTTTTT. Protein sequence: CASSAGVANTGELFF.

J is TRBJ1-6 and V is TRBV27; no reliable D call. Germline CDR1 and CDR2: MNHEY and SMNVEV (reference sequence). The CDR3 contains 15 residues. V lost 6 bases and J lost 14, with 23 bases in between. DNA of the CDR3: TGTGCCAGCAGCCGTTTCGACCTAGTGGAGGGTGCCCTCCACTTT. Translating it yields CASSRFDLVEGALHF.

This clone was detected only once. The CDR3 here is CASSQYPGGLNTEAFF. The DNA of the CDR3 is TGTGCCAGCAGCCAATACCCAGGGGGCCTCAACACTGAAGCTTTCTTT. V usage is TRBV3-1 (or the pseudogene TRBV3-2) and J usage is TRBJ1-1; 8 bases align to TRBD1. The CDR3 contains 16 residues. In germline, CDR1 is LGHDT, CDR2 YNNKEL (reference sequence). With V trimmed by 2 bases and J by 2 bases, 7 bases remained unmatched.

V is TRBV21-1 and J is TRBJ2-5; the table's D call, TRBD2, has no DNA check behind it. TRBV21-1 constitutes a pseudogene. The CDR3 is 17 residues long. This CDR3 reads CASSPRGSGGAEETQYF. DNA for the CDR3: TGTGCCAGCAGCCCACGGGGGAGCGGGGGGGCAGAAGAGACCCAGTACTTC.

The genes are TRBV24-1 and TRBJ2-7, with TRBD1 identical over 11 bases. The CDR3 covers 16 residues. Germline V gene lookup returns CDR1 KGHDR and CDR2 SFDVKD. J gave up 2 bases and V 5 bases, and 7 bases lay outside the gene matches. The CDR3 loop reads CATSAPWDRGAYEQYF. The CDR3 nucleotides are TGTGCCACCAGTGCTCCCTGGGACAGGGGGGCCTACGAGCAGTACTTC.

The chain carries TRBV2 and TRBJ2-4; 7 nucleotides match TRBD1. Trimming at V came to 7 bases and at J to 3 bases, leaving 6 bases not matched to a gene. CDR1 is SNHLY and CDR2 is FYNNEI in the germline V gene. This CDR3 is built from 14 residues. The CDR3 nucleotides are TGTGCCAGCAAGGACAGGTCTAGCAAAAACATTCAGTACTTC. This encodes CASKDRSSKNIQYF.

The chain couples TRBV3-1 (or the pseudogene TRBV3-2) to TRBJ1-1, with TRBD1 matching 7 bases. CDR1 LGHDT and CDR2 YNNKEL come from the germline V gene (reference sequence). The V and J ends lost 5 bases and 3 bases, in that order; junction bases with no gene match: 0. The length of the CDR3 is 12 residues. The CDR3 bases are TGTGCCAGCAGCGACAGGGACACTGAAGCTTTCTTT. As protein: CASSDRDTEAFF.

CDR3 sequence reads: CASSLGASVSYEQYF. In DNA, the CDR3 is TGTGCCAGCAGCTTAGGGGCTAGCGTTTCCTACGAGCAGTACTTC. This chain connects TRBV11-3 to TRBJ2-7; the D gene is possibly TRBD2 (6 bases). Trimming removed 1 base at V and 1 base at J, with 11 bases between. From germline, CDR1 is SGHNT and CDR2 YENEEA. The CDR3 covers 15 residues.

The chain carries TRBV5-1 and TRBJ2-4; a possible D gene is TRBD1 (6 bases). The CDR3 is made up of 14 amino acids. The germline V gene has CDR1 SGHRS and CDR2 YFSETQ. Deletions cut 0 bases from V and 6 bases from J, with 10 bases between. CDR3 coding DNA: TGCGCCAGCAGCTTGGGTGGACAGAGAAACATTCAGTACTTC. Residues: CASSLGGQRNIQYF.

This sequence joins TRBV29-1 and TRBJ2-3; 7 bases agree with TRBD1. There are 16 residues in the CDR3. Germline V lookup: CDR1 SQVTM, CDR2 ANQGSEA. The V segment lost 5 bases and the J segment 3 bases; nucleotides outside the gene matches: 14. DNA for the CDR3: TGCAGCGTTACCGACAGGGCGCATAACCCTACAGATACGCAGTATTTT. It specifies CSVTDRAHNPTDTQYF.

Notes on this clone: Other nucleotide sequences in the sample specify the same CDR3. The V call is TRBV6-5, the J call TRBJ1-2; D may be TRBD1 (5 bases). With 5 bases removed from V and 2 bases from J, the gap between germline ends came to 9 bases. The CDR3 is 13 residues long. Germline values: CDR1 MNHEY, CDR2 SVGAGI. For the CDR3, the DNA is TGTGCCAGCAGTCCGGGGGGAAACTATGGCTACACCTTC. Encoded protein: CASSPGGNYGYTF.

V gene TRBV13 combines with J gene TRBJ2-2, with D perhaps TRBD2 (6 bases). Germline V gives CDR1 PRHDT, CDR2 FYEKMQ (reference sequence). V was pared by 4 bases and J by 2 bases, with 17 bases between. The CDR3 contains 17 residues. The CDR3 DNA is TGTGCCAGCAGCTCCCTCGAGGTAGCGGTTAACACCGGGGAGCTGTTTTTT. Its translation is CASSSLEVAVNTGELFF.

CDR3 region: CASSYPSGGESNEKLFF. In nucleotides, the CDR3 is TGTGCCAGCAGTTACCCCAGCGGGGGCGAATCTAATGAAAAACTGTTTTTT. The chain uses TRBV28 and TRBJ1-4; perhaps TRBD1 as D (6 bases). Germline V gene data show CDR1 as MDHEN and CDR2 as SYDVKM. The CDR3 sequence is 17 residues long. Trimming left V 4 bases short and J 3 bases short, with 18 bases between.